This T cell receptor (beta chain) was recovered during a study of blood T cell repertoires in COVID-19. The CDR3 spans 17 residues. From germline, CDR1 is SQVTM and CDR2 ANQGSEA. With 3 bases clipped from V and 0 bases from J, the junction kept 12 bases outside the gene matches. Using immunoSEQ multiplex PCR, the repertoire was profiled, and TCRdb retains in-frame clones only, with some absent. The sample holds about 220,000 clones, 65% to 90% seen once. The chain carries TRBV29-1 and TRBJ1-1; 8 bases agree with TRBD1. The specimen was peripheral blood. This receptor was obtained from a woman between 65 and 79 years old with COVID-19, enrolled during active disease. The CDR3 bases are TGCAGCGTTGAGATTGACAGGGGTGATCTTATGAACACTGAAGCTTTCTTT. Protein: CSVEIDRGDLMNTEAFF.